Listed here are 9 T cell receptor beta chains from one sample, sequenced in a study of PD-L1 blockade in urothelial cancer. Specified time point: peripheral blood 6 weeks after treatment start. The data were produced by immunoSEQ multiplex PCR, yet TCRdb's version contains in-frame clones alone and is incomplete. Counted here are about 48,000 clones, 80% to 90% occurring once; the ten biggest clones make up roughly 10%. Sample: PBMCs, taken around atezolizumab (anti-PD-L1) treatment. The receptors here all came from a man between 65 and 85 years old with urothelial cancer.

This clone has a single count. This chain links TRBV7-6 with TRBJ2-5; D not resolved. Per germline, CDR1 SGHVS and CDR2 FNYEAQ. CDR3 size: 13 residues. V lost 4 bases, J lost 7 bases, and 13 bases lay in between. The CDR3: CASSSPTRRTQYF. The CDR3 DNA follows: TGTGCCAGCAGCTCGCCCACTCGTCGGACCCAGTACTTC.

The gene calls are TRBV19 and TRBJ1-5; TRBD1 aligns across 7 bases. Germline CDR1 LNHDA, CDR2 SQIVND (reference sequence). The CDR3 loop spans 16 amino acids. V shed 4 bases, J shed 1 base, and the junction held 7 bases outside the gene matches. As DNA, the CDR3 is TGTGCCAGTAGTAAAGGACAGGATATGAGCAATCAGCCCCAGCATTTT. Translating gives CASSKGQDMSNQPQHF.

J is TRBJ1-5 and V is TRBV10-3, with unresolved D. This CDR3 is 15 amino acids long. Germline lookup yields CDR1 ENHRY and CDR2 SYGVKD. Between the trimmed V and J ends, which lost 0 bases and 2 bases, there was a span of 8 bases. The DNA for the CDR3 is TGTGCCATCAGTGAGTCGGCTTACGGCAATCAGCCCCAGCATTTT. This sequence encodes CAISESAYGNQPQHF.

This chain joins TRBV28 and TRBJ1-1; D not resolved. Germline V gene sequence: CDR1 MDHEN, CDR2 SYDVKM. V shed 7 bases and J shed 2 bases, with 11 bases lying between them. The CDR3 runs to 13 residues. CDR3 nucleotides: TGTGCCAGCAACCCGTACAGTAACACTGAAGCTTTCTTT. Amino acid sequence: CASNPYSNTEAFF. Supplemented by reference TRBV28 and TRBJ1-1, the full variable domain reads DVKVTQSSRYLVKRTGEKVFLECVQDMDHENMFWYRQDPGLGLRLIYFSYDVKMKEKGDIPEGYSVSREKKERFSLILESASTNQTSMYLCASNPYSNTEAFFGQGTRLTVV.

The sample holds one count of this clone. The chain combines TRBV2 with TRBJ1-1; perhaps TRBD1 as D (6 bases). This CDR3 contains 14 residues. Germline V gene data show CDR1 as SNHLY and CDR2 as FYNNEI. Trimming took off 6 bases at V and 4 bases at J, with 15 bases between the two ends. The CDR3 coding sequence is TGTGCCAGCAGATCTGGGGGCTGGGGCACTGAAGCTTTCTTT. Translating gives CASRSGGWGTEAFF.

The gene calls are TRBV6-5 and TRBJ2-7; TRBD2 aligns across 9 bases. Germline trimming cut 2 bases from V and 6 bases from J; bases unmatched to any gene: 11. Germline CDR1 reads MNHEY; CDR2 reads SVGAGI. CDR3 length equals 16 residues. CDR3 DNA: TGTGCCAGCAGTTACAATTCACTAGGGCGGGAGGGCGAGCAGTACTTC. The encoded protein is CASSYNSLGREGEQYF.

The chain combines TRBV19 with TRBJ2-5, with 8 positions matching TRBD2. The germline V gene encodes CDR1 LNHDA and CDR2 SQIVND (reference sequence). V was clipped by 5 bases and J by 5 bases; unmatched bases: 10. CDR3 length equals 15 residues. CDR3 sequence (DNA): TGTGCCAGTAGTCCACCCCCAGCGGGAGTTGAGACCCAGTACTTC. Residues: CASSPPPAGVETQYF. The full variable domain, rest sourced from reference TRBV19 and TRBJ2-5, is DGGITQSPKYLFRKEGQNVTLSCEQNLNHDAMYWYRQDPGQGLRLIYYSQIVNDFQKGDIAEGYSVSREKKESFPLTVTSAQKNPTAFYLCASSPPPAGVETQYFGPGTRLLVL.

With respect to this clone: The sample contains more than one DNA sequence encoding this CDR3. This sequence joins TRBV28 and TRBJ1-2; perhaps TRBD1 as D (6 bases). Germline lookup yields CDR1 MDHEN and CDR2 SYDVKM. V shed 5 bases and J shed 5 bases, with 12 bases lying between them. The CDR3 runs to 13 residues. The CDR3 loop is CASSPTDSYGYTF. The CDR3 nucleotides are TGTGCCAGCAGTCCGACGGACAGTTATGGCTACACCTTC.

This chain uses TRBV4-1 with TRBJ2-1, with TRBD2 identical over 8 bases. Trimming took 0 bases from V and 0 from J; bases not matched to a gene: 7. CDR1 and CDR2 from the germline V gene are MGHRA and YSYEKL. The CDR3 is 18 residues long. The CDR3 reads CASSQEGLAGSSYNEQFF. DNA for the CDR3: TGCGCCAGCAGCCAAGAGGGTCTAGCGGGCAGCTCCTACAATGAGCAGTTCTTC.